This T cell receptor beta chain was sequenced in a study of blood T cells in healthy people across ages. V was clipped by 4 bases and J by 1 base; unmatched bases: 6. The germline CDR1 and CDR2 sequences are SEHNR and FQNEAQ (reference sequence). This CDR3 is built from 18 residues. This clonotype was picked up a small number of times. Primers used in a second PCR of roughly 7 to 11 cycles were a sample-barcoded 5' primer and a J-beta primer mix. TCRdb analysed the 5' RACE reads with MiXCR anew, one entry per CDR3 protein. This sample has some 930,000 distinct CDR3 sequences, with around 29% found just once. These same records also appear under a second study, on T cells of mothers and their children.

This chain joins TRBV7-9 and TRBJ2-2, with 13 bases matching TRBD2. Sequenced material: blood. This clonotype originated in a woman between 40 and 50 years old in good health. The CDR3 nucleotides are TGTGCCAGCAGCTCCTACGGACTAGCGGGGGAGAACACCGGGGAGCTGTTTTTT. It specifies CASSSYGLAGENTGELFF.